A selection of T cell receptor beta chains follows, all from one sample in a study of T cell changes during pregnancy in multiple sclerosis. Data came from immunoSEQ multiplex PCR; TCRdb stores just in-frame clones and leaves some out. Among about 36,000 clones listed, 75% to 95% were seen once. Sequencing used CD4+ T cells from peripheral blood mononuclear cells, obtained in the second trimester of pregnancy. These receptor sequences come from a female donor in good health, enrolled as a control in a pregnancy study. The CDR3 runs from the conserved cysteine through the conserved F or W. Each record gives: J gene, V gene, CDR3 protein.

j_gene: TRBJ2-1; v_gene: TRBV19; CDR3aa: CASTRGSGGGWNNEQFF
j_gene: TRBJ2-6; v_gene: TRBV6-4; CDR3aa: CASSDSGQVSGANVLTF
j_gene: TRBJ2-2; v_gene: TRBV29-1; CDR3aa: CSAKGARAGELFF
j_gene: TRBJ2-7; v_gene: TRBV9; CDR3aa: CASSGLAGAYEQYF
j_gene: TRBJ1-5; v_gene: TRBV25-1; CDR3aa: CASSGDRATNQPQHF
j_gene: TRBJ1-1; v_gene: TRBV9; CDR3aa: CASSVLGDTEAFF
j_gene: TRBJ2-3; v_gene: TRBV7-8; CDR3aa: CASSLGSTSSTDTQYF
j_gene: TRBJ2-3; v_gene: TRBV19; CDR3aa: CASSPLDRGRTDTQYF
j_gene: TRBJ2-1; v_gene: TRBV28; CDR3aa: CAIAPGLRSSSNEQFF
j_gene: TRBJ2-1; v_gene: TRBV9; CDR3aa: CASSSYQGSEQFF
j_gene: TRBJ2-7; v_gene: TRBV6-5; CDR3aa: CASSYSGTSGNAYF
j_gene: TRBJ1-5; v_gene: TRBV6-1; CDR3aa: CASSEAFDQPQHF
j_gene: TRBJ2-1; v_gene: TRBV7-6; CDR3aa: CASSLGAAGGLGGEQFF
j_gene: TRBJ2-3; v_gene: TRBV11-2; CDR3aa: CASSSGGTSGTTDTQYF
j_gene: TRBJ2-1; v_gene: TRBV9; CDR3aa: CASSVGGLAGNEQFF
j_gene: TRBJ2-1; v_gene: TRBV7-6; CDR3aa: CASSWLAGGGNEQFF
j_gene: TRBJ2-5; v_gene: TRBV10-3; CDR3aa: CAISEGLAGGPKTQYF
j_gene: TRBJ2-1; v_gene: TRBV9; CDR3aa: CASSVLAGGLGNEQFF
j_gene: TRBJ2-3; v_gene: TRBV7-9; CDR3aa: CASSLNQGRGGADTQYF
j_gene: TRBJ2-7; v_gene: TRBV2; CDR3aa: CASAVRLHLGKYF
j_gene: TRBJ2-7; v_gene: TRBV15; CDR3aa: CATSRDGAGGEQYF
j_gene: TRBJ2-3; v_gene: TRBV7-2; CDR3aa: CASSQGQRTDTQYF
j_gene: TRBJ1-1; v_gene: TRBV6-4; CDR3aa: CASRTGPSTEAFF
j_gene: TRBJ1-5; v_gene: TRBV5-1; CDR3aa: CASSGTGDNQPQHF
j_gene: TRBJ2-7; v_gene: TRBV27; CDR3aa: CASRRRGFGEQYF
j_gene: TRBJ2-5; v_gene: TRBV28; CDR3aa: CASSLSGLAGGGLGETQYF
j_gene: TRBJ1-4; v_gene: TRBV6-5; CDR3aa: CASSYGTYEKLFF
j_gene: TRBJ1-1; v_gene: TRBV28; CDR3aa: CASSQYRGPNTEAFF
j_gene: TRBJ1-3; v_gene: TRBV30; CDR3aa: CAWSRDSGGGNTIYF
j_gene: TRBJ2-5; v_gene: TRBV30; CDR3aa: CAWSVLAGLGGGPQYF
j_gene: TRBJ2-7; v_gene: TRBV18; CDR3aa: CASSPPSRGAYEQYF
j_gene: TRBJ2-5; v_gene: TRBV6-1; CDR3aa: CASRTAGRETQYF
j_gene: TRBJ2-5; v_gene: TRBV19; CDR3aa: CASRELGLTGETQYF
j_gene: TRBJ2-1; v_gene: TRBV5-6; CDR3aa: CASSARLDNEQFF
j_gene: TRBJ1-5; v_gene: TRBV7-6; CDR3aa: CASSPLRDQPQHF
j_gene: TRBJ2-5; v_gene: TRBV7-8; CDR3aa: CASSLVRGETQYF
j_gene: TRBJ2-1; v_gene: TRBV6-5; CDR3aa: CASRPPPGVNEQFF
j_gene: TRBJ1-2; v_gene: TRBV28; CDR3aa: CASSPPGTADYGYTF
j_gene: TRBJ2-1; v_gene: TRBV6-1; CDR3aa: CASPSGIPNEQFF
j_gene: TRBJ2-3; v_gene: TRBV28; CDR3aa: CASSYGRVGTDTQYF
j_gene: TRBJ2-5; v_gene: TRBV6-5; CDR3aa: CASSSGTGRGTQYF
j_gene: TRBJ2-7; v_gene: TRBV28; CDR3aa: CASSFGPGRPLSSYEQYF
j_gene: TRBJ1-1; v_gene: TRBV27; CDR3aa: CASSPNTGAVTEAFF
j_gene: TRBJ2-1; v_gene: TRBV12-2; CDR3aa: CASRLPSAPGTNNEQFF
j_gene: TRBJ1-1; v_gene: TRBV6-1; CDR3aa: CASSEVYGRNTEAFF
j_gene: TRBJ2-7; v_gene: TRBV7-3; CDR3aa: CASSLSVTVGEQYF
j_gene: TRBJ2-5; v_gene: TRBV5-5; CDR3aa: CASSLAPQKRETQYF
j_gene: TRBJ1-3; v_gene: TRBV2; CDR3aa: CASSERNTIYF
j_gene: TRBJ2-5; v_gene: TRBV28; CDR3aa: CASREGETQYF